This TCR beta chain was recorded in a study of blood T cell repertoires in COVID-19. Study context: Acute and convalescent COVID-19 samples came from the United States, Italy and Spain. T cells, B-cell-depleted T cells, or PBMCs supplied cDNA or gDNA.

Assay used: immunoSEQ multiplex PCR; TCRdb lists only in-frame clones, some missing. The sample yields 150,000 or so clones, around 87% seen once. Germline CDR1 SGHTS, CDR2 YDEGEE. The CDR3 consists of 15 residues. V shed 0 bases and J 2 bases; nucleotides not matched to a gene: 4. The chain joins TRBV5-8 to TRBJ1-2; 7 bases fit TRBD1. Sequenced input: peripheral blood. This clonotype originated in a man aged 80 or over with acute or convalescent COVID-19. CDR3: CASSLGQGWNYGYTF. CDR3 bases: TGTGCCAGCAGCTTGGGACAGGGTTGGAACTATGGCTACACCTTC. Supplemented by reference TRBV5-8 and TRBJ1-2, the full variable domain reads EAGVTQSPTHLIKTRGQQATLRCSPISGHTSVYWYQQALGLGLQFLLWYDEGEERNRGNFPPRFSGRQFPNYSSELNVNALELEDSALYLCASSLGQGWNYGYTFGSGTRLTVV.